Listed below are T cell receptor beta chains from one sample, sequenced in a study of technical replicates of blood from several donors. The table came from immunoSEQ multiplex PCR; TCRdb's copy has only in-frame clones and leaves some out. The table records some 15,000 clones, over 75% of them present only once. Sequencing input: PBMCs. The receptors originated from a human donor in good health. Both conserved end residues are part of each CDR3. The D gene is left open where the match is weak. The size of a clone is reported for some rows only, either as once, few or many, or as a class for expanded clones.

d_gene: NA; v_gene: TRBV21-1; abundance: NA; j_gene: TRBJ1-1; CDR3aa: CASSKDRVNTEAFF; CDR3nt: TGTGCCAGCAGCAAAGACAGGGTGAACACTGAAGCTTTCTTT
d_gene: TRBD2; v_gene: TRBV19; abundance: few; j_gene: TRBJ2-7; CDR3aa: CASSAGTSGSYEQYF; CDR3nt: TGTGCCAGTAGCGCCGGGACTAGCGGGAGTTACGAGCAGTACTTC
d_gene: NA; v_gene: TRBV9; abundance: NA; j_gene: TRBJ2-3; CDR3aa: CASSVVGQTDTQYF; CDR3nt: TGTGCCAGCAGCGTAGTGGGGCAGACAGATACGCAGTATTTT
d_gene: NA; v_gene: TRBV19; abundance: NA; j_gene: TRBJ2-7; CDR3aa: CASSIGATSSYEQYF; CDR3nt: TGTGCCAGTAGTATAGGCGCCACGAGCTCCTACGAGCAGTACTTC
d_gene: TRBD1; v_gene: TRBV6-6; abundance: NA; j_gene: TRBJ1-2; CDR3aa: CASSRGTADGYTF; CDR3nt: TGTGCCAGCAGTCGCGGGACAGCAGATGGCTACACCTTC
d_gene: NA; v_gene: TRBV5-1; abundance: NA; j_gene: TRBJ2-5; CDR3aa: CASSLNPTGTQETQYF; CDR3nt: TGCGCCAGCAGCTTAAACCCCACAGGGACCCAAGAGACCCAGTACTTC
d_gene: TRBD1; v_gene: TRBV2; abundance: few; j_gene: TRBJ1-2; CDR3aa: CAKTGEGSYGYTF; CDR3nt: TGTGCCAAGACAGGGGAAGGGAGCTATGGCTACACCTTC
d_gene: NA; v_gene: TRBV6-6; abundance: NA; j_gene: TRBJ2-1; CDR3aa: CASGLGSSYNEQFF; CDR3nt: TGTGCCAGCGGACTGGGGAGCTCCTACAATGAGCAGTTCTTC
d_gene: NA; v_gene: TRBV28; abundance: once; j_gene: TRBJ2-2; CDR3aa: CASSLGSSRTGELFF; CDR3nt: TGTGCCAGCAGTTTGGGGTCTAGCCGAACCGGGGAGCTGTTTTTT
d_gene: TRBD2; v_gene: TRBV4-2; abundance: few; j_gene: TRBJ2-7; CDR3aa: CASSQEREGSYEQYF; CDR3nt: TGTGCCAGCAGCCAAGAGCGGGAGGGCTCCTACGAGCAGTACTTC
d_gene: NA; v_gene: TRBV6-4; abundance: NA; j_gene: TRBJ1-1; CDR3aa: CASSDSFPPAEAFF; CDR3nt: TGTGCCAGCAGTGACTCTTTCCCTCCGGCTGAAGCTTTCTTT
d_gene: TRBD1; v_gene: TRBV30; abundance: NA; j_gene: TRBJ1-5; CDR3aa: CAWSGGNSQPQHF; CDR3nt: TGTGCCTGGTCAGGGGGAAACAGTCAGCCCCAGCATTTT
d_gene: TRBD2; v_gene: TRBV9; abundance: NA; j_gene: TRBJ2-7; CDR3aa: CASSETSGNEQYF; CDR3nt: TGTGCCAGCAGCGAGACTAGCGGGAACGAGCAGTACTTC
d_gene: NA; v_gene: TRBV27; abundance: once; j_gene: TRBJ2-1; CDR3aa: CASSLTGYNEQFF; CDR3nt: TGTGCCAGCAGTTTAACGGGCTACAATGAGCAGTTCTTC
d_gene: TRBD1; v_gene: TRBV18; abundance: NA; j_gene: TRBJ1-5; CDR3aa: CASSPPGQGGDQPQHF; CDR3nt: TGTGCCAGCTCACCGCCGGGACAGGGTGGGGATCAGCCCCAGCATTTT
d_gene: NA; v_gene: TRBV4-2; abundance: NA; j_gene: TRBJ1-4; CDR3aa: CASSQVRRGSNEKLFF; CDR3nt: TGTGCCAGCAGCCAAGTAAGACGGGGTTCTAATGAAAAACTGTTTTTT
d_gene: NA; v_gene: TRBV5-8; abundance: once; j_gene: TRBJ1-2; CDR3aa: CASRWGHGDNYGYTF; CDR3nt: TGTGCCAGCAGATGGGGACATGGGGATAACTATGGCTACACCTTC
d_gene: NA; v_gene: TRBV2; abundance: NA; j_gene: TRBJ2-1; CDR3aa: CASSEGGRTYNEQFF; CDR3nt: TGTGCCAGCAGTGAAGGAGGGAGGACCTACAATGAGCAGTTCTTC
d_gene: TRBD1; v_gene: TRBV6-5; abundance: few; j_gene: TRBJ1-5; CDR3aa: CASSHGGGERPQHF; CDR3nt: TGTGCCAGCAGCCACGGAGGGGGCGAGAGGCCCCAGCATTTT
d_gene: NA; v_gene: TRBV7-6; abundance: NA; j_gene: TRBJ2-7; CDR3aa: CASSLGRLDEQYF; CDR3nt: TGTGCCAGCAGCTTGGGGAGGTTGGACGAGCAGTACTTC
d_gene: TRBD2; v_gene: TRBV7-7; abundance: NA; j_gene: TRBJ2-1; CDR3aa: CASSSGTSGYNEQFF; CDR3nt: TGTGCCAGCAGCTCAGGGACTAGCGGCTACAATGAGCAGTTCTTC
d_gene: TRBD1; v_gene: TRBV11-3; abundance: NA; j_gene: TRBJ2-5; CDR3aa: CASSRQGGETQYF; CDR3nt: TGTGCCAGCAGCCGACAGGGTGGAGAGACCCAGTACTTC
d_gene: NA; v_gene: TRBV6-1; abundance: NA; j_gene: TRBJ2-1; CDR3aa: CASSEGGYHVYNEQFF; CDR3nt: TGTGCCAGCAGTGAAGGCGGCTACCACGTTTACAATGAGCAGTTCTTC
d_gene: NA; v_gene: TRBV5-1; abundance: NA; j_gene: TRBJ2-2; CDR3aa: CASSLVQNTGELFF; CDR3nt: TGCGCCAGCAGCTTGGTACAGAACACCGGGGAGCTGTTTTTT